Following are 19 T cell receptor beta chains from one sample sequenced in a study of blood T cell repertoires in COVID-19. Sequencing used immunoSEQ multiplex PCR; TCRdb keeps in-frame clones, though not all of them. The data hold around 150,000 clones, with about 75% observed a single time. Sequencing was done on a sample of PBMCs or T cells enriched from blood (not recorded which). The receptors derive from a woman aged 50 to 60 who had recovered from COVID-19.

This clone was found once. V gene TRBV9 combines with J gene TRBJ1-5; no definite D call. Germline V gives CDR1 SGDLS, CDR2 YYNGEE. CDR3 length: 14 amino acids. Trimming stripped 3 bases from V and 2 bases from J, with 9 bases between. CDR3 DNA sequence: TGTGCCAGCAGCGCCACCGCGGGCAATCAGCCCCAGCATTTT. Translating gives CASSATAGNQPQHF.

J is TRBJ1-2 and V is TRBV2, with no clear D. From germline, CDR1 is SNHLY and CDR2 FYNNEI. The CDR3 covers 14 residues. Trimming removed 4 bases at V and 5 bases at J, with 14 bases between. CDR3 protein: CASSVGQAGYGYTF. The CDR3 DNA sequence: TGTGCCAGCAGTGTCGGGCAGGCGGGTTATGGCTACACCTTC.

The chain couples TRBV30 to TRBJ1-1; 10 bases match TRBD1. The CDR3 has 14 amino acids. The germline V gene has CDR1 GTSNPN and CDR2 SVGIG (reference sequence). Trimming removed 2 bases from V and 4 bases from J; junction bases left unmatched: 4. The CDR3 bases are TGTGCCTGGAGTTCCAGGACAGGGGGCACTGAAGCTTTCTTT. The encoded protein is CAWSSRTGGTEAFF.

This rearrangement joins TRBV7-9 to TRBJ1-6; tentative D call: TRBD1 (5 bases). The V end was cut by 1 base, the J end by 7 bases, with 8 bases between. Looked up from germline, CDR1 is SEHNR and CDR2 is FQNEAQ (reference sequence). The CDR3 sequence is 14 residues long. The CDR3 region is CASSLGGENSPLHF. In DNA, the CDR3 is TGTGCCAGCAGCTTAGGGGGCGAGAATTCACCCCTCCACTTT.

This sequence joins TRBV28 and TRBJ1-2; possible D gene TRBD1, 5 bases. Trimming shortened V by 3 bases and J by 8 bases, and 13 bases separated the two germline ends. Per the germline V gene, CDR1 is MDHEN and CDR2 is SYDVKM. The CDR3 is 13 amino acids. CDR3 protein: CASSLTAGQGYTF. The CDR3 coding sequence is TGTGCCAGCAGTTTGACAGCCGGTCAGGGCTACACCTTC.

The rearrangement uses TRBV7-8 and TRBJ2-7, with 11 bases aligning to TRBD2. CDR1 is SGHVS, CDR2 FQNEAQ, per germline. The V and J ends lost 1 base and 8 bases, in that order; junction bases with no gene match: 4. The CDR3 is 14 amino acids. CDR3 nucleotides: TGTGCCAGCAGCTTAGGGGGACTAGCGGACCAGCAGTACTTC. As protein: CASSLGGLADQQYF.

This chain uses TRBV30 with TRBJ1-2, with D perhaps matching TRBD1 (5 bases). The germline V and J ends were trimmed by 5 bases and 5 bases, with 15 bases remaining between them. The CDR3 is 13 amino acids. The germline V gene has CDR1 GTSNPN and CDR2 SVGIG (reference sequence). The CDR3 loop reads CAWCDWGEYGYTF. CDR3 DNA sequence: TGTGCCTGGTGCGATTGGGGGGAGTATGGCTACACCTTC. Together with reference TRBV30 and TRBJ1-2, the CDR3 gives the full variable domain: SQTIHQWPATLVQPVGSPLSLECTVEGTSNPNLYWYRQAAGRGLQLLFYSVGIGQISSEVPQNLSASRPQDRQFILSSKKLLLSDSGFYLCAWCDWGEYGYTFGSGTRLTVV.

The gene calls are TRBV5-1 and TRBJ2-7; TRBD1 matches 7 bases. Germline V gene sequence: CDR1 SGHRS, CDR2 YFSETQ. The CDR3 totals 16 residues. Trimming removed 4 bases from V and 3 bases from J; junction bases left unmatched: 13. This chain's CDR3 is CASSPTWTGLYYEQYF. CDR3 bases: TGCGCCAGCAGCCCGACATGGACAGGACTTTACTACGAGCAGTACTTC.

This CDR3 is CASSYTGVADTQYF. Here the CDR3 DNA reads TGTGCCAGCAGCTATACAGGGGTCGCAGATACGCAGTATTTT. The J gene is TRBJ2-3, the V gene TRBV7-3; 7 bases fit TRBD1. CDR1 SGHTA and CDR2 FQGTGA come from the germline V gene. This CDR3 contains 14 residues. Trimming took 4 bases from V and 4 from J; bases not matched to a gene: 5.

This rearrangement joins TRBV6-5 to TRBJ1-1; 8 nucleotides line up with TRBD1. V dropped 0 bases and J dropped 2; count of bases not matched to a gene: 2. Per the germline V gene, CDR1 is MNHEY and CDR2 is SVGAGI. The CDR3 extends over 15 amino acids. CDR3 sequence (DNA): TGTGCCAGCAGTTACTCCGGACAGGGTAACACTGAAGCTTTCTTT. It is translated as CASSYSGQGNTEAFF.

This sequence joins TRBV5-5 and TRBJ1-1; D perhaps matches TRBD1 (5 bases). V was clipped by 2 bases and J by 4 bases, with 12 bases between them. This CDR3 is 14 amino acids long. Germline V gives CDR1 SGHKS, CDR2 YYEKEE (reference sequence). Written as DNA, the CDR3 is TGTGCCAGCAGCTTACACAGGAGAGGCACTGAAGCTTTCTTT. Translation: CASSLHRRGTEAFF.

Ten or more counts support this clone. The CDR3 DNA is TGTGCCACCAACCCGCGGGCGGGGGAATCAAATACGCAGTATTTT. Protein product: CATNPRAGESNTQYF. The V call is TRBV10-3, the J call TRBJ2-3, with 7 bases identical to TRBD2. Germline CDR1 is ENHRY and CDR2 is SYGVKD. The CDR3 has 15 residues. V lost 10 bases to trimming and J lost 7 bases; unmatched junction nucleotides: 17.

This chain links TRBV18 with TRBJ2-5; 8 bases map to TRBD2. From germline, CDR1 is KGHSH and CDR2 LQKENI. The ends lost 2 bases at V and 4 bases at J; junction bases unmatched: 12. CDR3 length: 17 amino acids. This CDR3 reads CASSPSSGGAEGETQYF. CDR3 coding DNA: TGTGCCAGCTCACCATCGAGCGGGGGCGCCGAAGGAGAGACCCAGTACTTC. Looking up the rest from reference TRBV18 and TRBJ2-5 gives the full variable domain: NAGVMQNPRHLVRRRGQEARLRCSPMKGHSHVYWYRQLPEEGLKFMVYLQKENIIDESGMPKERFSAEFPKEGPSILRIQQVVRGDSAAYFCASSPSSGGAEGETQYFGPGTRLLVL.

The chain employs TRBV10-3 and TRBJ1-3; no reliable D call. The CDR3 runs 14 residues. Trimming pared 6 bases from V and 0 bases from J, leaving 9 bases between. The germline V gene has CDR1 ENHRY and CDR2 SYGVKD. As DNA, the CDR3 is TGTGCCATCAGGGCGGATAGCTCTGGAAACACCATATATTTT. Its translation is CAIRADSSGNTIYF.

J is TRBJ2-2 and V is TRBV21-1; the table's TRBD2 call for D was not verified on the DNA. TRBV21-1 is a pseudogene. The CDR3 contains 13 residues. The CDR3 spells CASSKHELGELFF. The CDR3 DNA is TGTGCCAGCAGCAAACATGAGCTCGGGGAGCTGTTTTTT.

This chain uses TRBV29-1 with TRBJ2-6; D unclear. V was cut by 4 bases and J by 0 bases, with 4 bases left in between. The CDR3 is made up of 13 amino acids. Germline assignment: CDR1 SQVTM and CDR2 ANQGSEA. The CDR3 nucleotides read TGCAGCGTTGGGCCCTCTGGGGCCAACGTCCTGACTTTC. Amino acid sequence: CSVGPSGANVLTF.

J is TRBJ1-4 and V is TRBV11-2; D is ambiguous. The V and J ends lost 0 bases and 7 bases respectively, with 9 bases between them. CDR1 and CDR2 from the germline V gene are SGHAT and FQNNGV. The CDR3 contains 14 residues. The CDR3 DNA follows: TGTGCCAGCAGCTTAGAGGCGGGAGGTGAAAAACTGTTTTTT. Protein: CASSLEAGGEKLFF.

The genes are TRBV2 and TRBJ1-5, with TRBD1 matching over 7 bases. This CDR3 has 14 amino acids. The ends lost 3 bases at V and 11 bases at J; junction bases unmatched: 10. Germline V gene lookup returns CDR1 SNHLY and CDR2 FYNNEI. The CDR3: CASSEGQPASSQHF. Written as DNA, the CDR3 is TGTGCCAGCAGTGAGGGACAGCCCGCGTCGTCCCAGCATTTT.

This clone was seen just once. The CDR3 loop is CASSQGGLSEAFF. As DNA, the CDR3 is TGCGCCAGCAGCCAGGGGGGGCTTAGTGAAGCTTTCTTT. V gene TRBV4-1 combines with J gene TRBJ1-1, with D possibly matching TRBD1 (6 bases). V was pared by 3 bases and J by 7 bases, with 12 bases between. The CDR3 has 13 residues. Per the germline V gene, CDR1 is MGHRA and CDR2 is YSYEKL.